The clone carrying this T cell receptor (beta chain) was found a few times. Its antigen is currently unknown. V was cut by 4 bases and J by 0 bases, with 10 bases left in between. The CDR3 sequence is 15 residues long. Germline CDR1 MNHEY, CDR2 SVGAGI. The sample comes from a study of cytomegalovirus exposure and HLA in healthy donors. Study details: Earlier, 90 million to 140 million unique TCR beta sequences were recovered from roughly 180 million T cells by an analysis.

These donors, healthy bone marrow donors, were studied. Findings and caveats of the study: Earlier results showed most TCR beta V segments being productive about 87% or about 30% of the time. Presence/absence analyses treated sequencing depth as roughly uniform across donors.

PCR primers comprised 60 Vbeta and 13 Jbeta primers. Method: immunoSEQ multiplex PCR; TCRdb's copy keeps in-frame clones and lacks some. Of some 150,000 clones listed, 9.4% are singletons. The rearrangement links TRBV6-5 to TRBJ1-5; no reliable D call. This receptor was obtained from a male donor in good health and CMV-seronegative. Sequenced sample: PBMCs. The CDR3 sequence is CASSSSAYSNQPQHF. CDR3 coding DNA: TGTGCCAGCAGTTCATCAGCGTATAGCAATCAGCCCCAGCATTTT.